The 29 T cell receptor beta chains below were found in one sample sequenced in a study of PD-1 blockade in classical Hodgkin lymphoma. Here immunoSEQ multiplex PCR was the method, and the copy in TCRdb shows in-frame clones only, minus some. Of fewer than 8,500 clones listed, around 79% are singletons. Time point: newly diagnosed, previously untreated cHL patient sample. The sequencing sample was made of peripheral blood mononuclear cells (PBMCs). These TCRs come from a human donor with classical Hodgkin lymphoma.

The chain employs TRBV30 and TRBJ2-7; D gene unclear. Germline-derived CDR1 and CDR2 are GTSNPN and SVGIG (reference sequence). This CDR3 comprises 11 residues. V lost 1 base and J 4 bases, leaving 5 bases between the germline ends. DNA for the CDR3: TGTGCCTGGAGTGGGGTGTACGAGCAGTACTTC. As protein: CAWSGVYEQYF. Full variable domain (rest looked up from reference TRBV30 and TRBJ2-7): SQTIHQWPATLVQPVGSPLSLECTVEGTSNPNLYWYRQAAGRGLQLLFYSVGIGQISSEVPQNLSASRPQDRQFILSSKKLLLSDSGFYLCAWSGVYEQYFGPGTRLTVT.

The rearrangement joins TRBV9 to TRBJ2-5; the match to TRBD2 covers 8 bases. This CDR3 has 16 amino acids. The germline CDR1 and CDR2 sequences are SGDLS and YYNGEE. Trimming at V came to 0 bases and at J to 5 bases, leaving 9 bases not matched to a gene. The CDR3 nucleotides are TGTGCCAGCAGCGTAGGGGAGCGGGGGCTTTGGGAGACCCAGTACTTC. As protein: CASSVGERGLWETQYF.

V gene TRBV2 combines with J gene TRBJ2-3; D uncertain. Germline CDR1 SNHLY, CDR2 FYNNEI. CDR3 size: 14 residues. Trimming pared 5 bases from V and 4 bases from J, leaving 13 bases between. As DNA, the CDR3 is TGTGCCAGCAGTAACCTTAGGTCCCCAGATACGCAGTATTTT. Amino acids: CASSNLRSPDTQYF.

This clone was counted a few times. The CDR3 DNA reads TGTGCCAGCAGCTTGGCAGGTATCCAAGAGACCCAGTACTTC. This gives the protein CASSLAGIQETQYF. V and J are TRBV5-4 and TRBJ2-5; no clear D gene. The CDR3 is made up of 14 amino acids. Germline loops: CDR1 SGHNT, CDR2 YYREEE (reference sequence). V was pared by 0 bases and J by 1 base, with 7 bases between.

The CDR3 region has the DNA TGTGCCAGCATCGAGGTACAGAGCACAGATACGCAGTATTTT. Its translation: CASIEVQSTDTQYF. The chain has TRBV2 and TRBJ2-3, with no clear D. Germline V gives CDR1 SNHLY, CDR2 FYNNEI. The CDR3 extends over 14 amino acids. V lost 7 bases to trimming and J lost 0 bases, with 11 bases between them.

The chain combines TRBV2 with TRBJ2-1; 11 positions agree with TRBD1. The CDR3 totals 15 residues. With V trimmed by 3 bases and J by 6 bases, 4 bases remained unmatched. Per the germline V gene, CDR1 is SNHLY and CDR2 is FYNNEI. The CDR3 loop is CASSEGTGGFNEQFF. As DNA, the CDR3 is TGTGCCAGCAGTGAGGGGACAGGGGGTTTCAATGAGCAGTTCTTC.

This rearrangement joins TRBV2 to TRBJ1-1; TRBD1 agrees at 7 bases. V lost 5 bases, J lost 4 bases, and 16 bases stayed unmatched. This CDR3 is built from 17 residues. The germline V gene encodes CDR1 SNHLY and CDR2 FYNNEI. CDR3 amino acids: CASSLQGLGLVSTEAFF. The CDR3 DNA sequence: TGTGCCAGCAGTCTACAGGGGTTAGGGTTGGTGAGCACTGAAGCTTTCTTT.

This chain uses TRBV5-1 with TRBJ1-2, with TRBD1 matching 7 bases. V was pared by 0 bases and J by 6 bases, with 5 bases of the junction left unmatched. The CDR3 length is 14 residues. Germline values: CDR1 SGHRS, CDR2 YFSETQ. CDR3 sequence reads: CASSLAGTGDGYTF. The CDR3 nucleotides read TGCGCCAGCAGCTTGGCCGGAACAGGGGATGGCTACACCTTC.

The chain carries TRBV15 and TRBJ1-2; D unresolved. CDR1 and CDR2 from the germline V gene are LNHNV and YYDKDF (reference sequence). There are 13 residues in the CDR3. Trimming pared 5 bases from V and 5 bases from J, leaving 12 bases between. CDR3 residues: CATSRAGFYGYTF. CDR3 nucleotides: TGTGCCACCAGCCGAGCGGGTTTTTATGGCTACACCTTC.

The genes are TRBV19 and TRBJ2-3; D is possibly TRBD2 (6 bases). V dropped 5 bases and J dropped 2 bases, with 11 bases sitting between them. This CDR3 has 14 residues. Germline loops: CDR1 LNHDA, CDR2 SQIVND (reference sequence). The CDR3 loop reads CASSLLAFTDTQYF. As DNA, the CDR3 is TGTGCCAGTAGTTTGCTAGCGTTCACAGATACGCAGTATTTT.

This chain connects TRBV28 to TRBJ1-1; a possible D gene is TRBD1 (5 bases). V was pared by 4 bases and J by 5 bases, with 29 bases between. CDR3 size: 19 residues. From germline, CDR1 is MDHEN and CDR2 SYDVKM. The CDR3 protein is CASSWPPGAGKGRRTEAFF. The CDR3 nucleotides are TGTGCCAGCAGTTGGCCCCCCGGCGCGGGCAAGGGGCGAAGAACTGAAGCTTTCTTT.

The V and J genes are TRBV6-6 and TRBJ2-7; D not certain. Between the trimmed V and J ends, which lost 5 bases and 1 base, there was a span of 6 bases. This CDR3 spans 12 amino acids. CDR1 MNHNY and CDR2 SVGAGI come from the germline V gene (reference sequence). CDR3 coding DNA: TGTGCCAGCAGTACCCCTTCCTACGAGCAGTACTTC. Its protein product is CASSTPSYEQYF.

The chain combines TRBV23-1 with TRBJ2-3; no reliable D call. TRBV23-1 is noted as an ORF with a role that remains uncertain. Trimming removed 9 bases from V and 5 bases from J, with 27 bases in between. There are 17 residues in the CDR3. The CDR3 DNA is TGCGCCAGTAGTAAAAAATTCGAGTGCATTAATGGAGATACGCAGTATTTT. It specifies CASSKKFECINGDTQYF.

The V and J genes are TRBV28 and TRBJ1-5; D perhaps matches TRBD1 (6 bases). V was pared by 6 bases and J by 0 bases, with 15 bases between. From germline, CDR1 is MDHEN and CDR2 SYDVKM. This CDR3 has 16 amino acids. CDR3 in amino acids: CASRQGRGPSNQPQHF. CDR3 nucleotide sequence: TGTGCCAGCAGACAGGGAAGGGGACCTAGCAATCAGCCCCAGCATTTT.

The V call is TRBV19, the J call TRBJ2-7; maybe TRBD1 (5 bases). The germline V and J ends were trimmed by 5 bases and 3 bases, with 11 bases remaining between them. This CDR3 is 13 amino acids long. Germline CDR1 LNHDA, CDR2 SQIVND (reference sequence). The CDR3 sequence is CASSSLRGYEQYF. CDR3 nucleotide sequence: TGTGCCAGTAGTTCTTTAAGGGGCTACGAGCAGTACTTC.

This chain uses TRBV7-9 with TRBJ2-7; 8 nucleotides agree with TRBD1. J lost 7 bases, V lost 4 bases, and 6 bases had no gene match. The CDR3 runs to 13 residues. CDR1 is SEHNR, CDR2 FQNEAQ, per germline (reference sequence). CDR3 loop: CASSSYGQGEQYF. For the CDR3, the DNA is TGTGCCAGCAGCTCCTACGGACAGGGTGAGCAGTACTTC. The full variable domain, its missing parts supplied by reference TRBV7-9 and TRBJ2-7, is DTGVSQNPRHKITKRGQNVTFRCDPISEHNRLYWYRQTLGQGPEFLTYFQNEAQLEKSRLLSDRFSAERPKGSFSTLEIQRTEQGDSAMYLCASSSYGQGEQYFGPGTRLTVT.

This chain links TRBV7-9 with TRBJ2-7; TRBD1 matches at 10 bases. After removal of 5 bases from V and 5 bases from J, the junction contained 6 bases not matched to a gene. This CDR3 region has 14 residues. Per germline, CDR1 SEHNR and CDR2 FQNEAQ (reference sequence). The CDR3: CASSLPTGGDEQYF. The DNA of the CDR3 is TGTGCCAGCAGCCTACCGACAGGGGGCGACGAGCAGTACTTC. Based on the CDR3 plus reference TRBV7-9 and TRBJ2-7, the full variable domain is DTGVSQNPRHKITKRGQNVTFRCDPISEHNRLYWYRQTLGQGPEFLTYFQNEAQLEKSRLLSDRFSAERPKGSFSTLEIQRTEQGDSAMYLCASSLPTGGDEQYFGPGTRLTVT.

This chain uses TRBV20-1 with TRBJ1-1; D call uncertain. The V gene lost 3 bases and the J gene lost 1 base, with 3 bases spanning the gap. The CDR3 contains 11 residues. The V gene's germline CDR1 is DFQATT and CDR2 SNEGSKA (reference sequence). As DNA, the CDR3 is TGCAGTGCTAGTCAGAACACTGAAGCTTTCTTT. It yields the protein CSASQNTEAFF.

The chain links TRBV5-1 to TRBJ2-3; D is unclear. Trimming took 0 bases from V and 0 from J, leaving 8 bases between them. The CDR3 loop spans 15 amino acids. From germline, CDR1 is SGHRS and CDR2 YFSETQ. Here the CDR3 DNA reads TGCGCCAGCAGCTTGGGGGCAGCTAGCACAGATACGCAGTATTTT. The encoded protein is CASSLGAASTDTQYF.

The J gene is TRBJ2-1, the V gene TRBV29-1; 8 bases are a match to TRBD2. Germline V gene data show CDR1 as SQVTM and CDR2 as ANQGSEA. V was clipped by 2 bases and J by 6 bases; unmatched bases: 9. This CDR3 comprises 15 residues. The CDR3 nucleotides read TGCAGCGTTGAAAGGGGACTAGAATTGATCAATGAGCAGTTCTTC. Its translation is CSVERGLELINEQFF.

This chain uses TRBV5-4 with TRBJ2-4, with 11 bases fitting TRBD1. This CDR3 is 14 amino acids long. The junction had 5 bases not matched to a gene; V was cut back by 4 bases and J by 8 bases. Germline V gene data show CDR1 as SGHNT and CDR2 as YYREEE (reference sequence). CDR3 sequence (DNA): TGTGCCAGCAGCCCTGGACAGGGGGCTTACATTCAGTACTTC. Amino acids: CASSPGQGAYIQYF. The full variable domain, with the rest looked up from reference TRBV5-4 and TRBJ2-4, is ETGVTQSPTHLIKTRGQQVTLRCSSQSGHNTVSWYQQALGQGPQFIFQYYREEENGRGNFPPRFSGLQFPNYSSELNVNALELDDSALYLCASSPGQGAYIQYFGAGTRLSVL.

The rearrangement joins TRBV5-1 to TRBJ2-2; TRBD2 matches 9 bases. Germline CDR1 SGHRS, CDR2 YFSETQ. The CDR3 covers 16 residues. Trimming at V came to 1 base and at J to 2 bases, leaving 3 bases not matched to a gene. The CDR3 bases are TGCGCCAGCAGCTTGTTAGCGGGAGCTAACACCGGGGAGCTGTTTTTT. This encodes CASSLLAGANTGELFF.

The chain is built from TRBV19 and TRBJ2-4, with TRBD2 matching over 10 bases. V was pared by 1 base and J by 3 bases, with 3 bases of the junction left unmatched. Per germline, CDR1 LNHDA and CDR2 SQIVND (reference sequence). The CDR3 has 16 amino acids. The CDR3 here is CASSIGAGGVKNIQYF. The DNA of the CDR3 is TGTGCCAGTAGTATAGGAGCGGGAGGGGTCAAAAACATTCAGTACTTC.

This clone has more than one count but fewer than ten. The chain couples TRBV19 to TRBJ1-6; D gene ambiguous. There are 14 residues in the CDR3. Germline V gives CDR1 LNHDA, CDR2 SQIVND (reference sequence). Trimming shortened V by 3 bases and J by 7 bases, and 10 bases separated the two germline ends. CDR3: CASSIEWGNSPLHF. CDR3 bases: TGTGCCAGTAGTATCGAATGGGGAAATTCACCCCTCCACTTT.

The chain recombines TRBV4-1 with TRBJ2-7; a possible D gene is TRBD1 (5 bases). Germline values: CDR1 MGHRA, CDR2 YSYEKL. The CDR3 has 15 amino acids. Trimming took 0 bases from V and 3 from J, leaving 12 bases between them. This CDR3 is CASSQELTGIYEQYF. Here the CDR3 DNA reads TGCGCCAGCAGCCAAGAGTTAACAGGAATCTACGAGCAGTACTTC.

On this clone itself: Distinct nucleotide sequences in the sample also encode this CDR3. V usage is TRBV18 and J usage is TRBJ1-2, with D perhaps TRBD1 (5 bases). Trimming took off 3 bases at V and 0 bases at J, with 8 bases between the two ends. The CDR3 extends over 14 amino acids. Germline-derived CDR1 and CDR2 are KGHSH and LQKENI. The CDR3 coding sequence is TGTGCCAGCTCACCCGACAGTTCTAACTATGGCTACACCTTC. Translating gives CASSPDSSNYGYTF. The variable domain in full, completed from reference TRBV18 and TRBJ1-2, reads NAGVMQNPRHLVRRRGQEARLRCSPMKGHSHVYWYRQLPEEGLKFMVYLQKENIIDESGMPKERFSAEFPKEGPSILRIQQVVRGDSAAYFCASSPDSSNYGYTFGSGTRLTVV.

The rearrangement links TRBV6-5 to TRBJ2-7; no clear D. CDR3 length: 11 residues. V was shortened by 2 bases and J by 5 bases, with 4 bases between the two germline ends. The germline V gene has CDR1 MNHEY and CDR2 SVGAGI. DNA of the CDR3: TGTGCCAGCAGTTACGCGGACGAGCAGTACTTC. Encoded protein: CASSYADEQYF.

The chain has TRBV28 and TRBJ2-1, with TRBD2 matching 7 bases. The germline V gene has CDR1 MDHEN and CDR2 SYDVKM. Trimming at V came to 3 bases and at J to 8 bases, leaving 13 bases not matched to a gene. The CDR3 spans 16 residues. The CDR3 is CASSFPTRGRGDEQFF. Here the CDR3 DNA reads TGTGCCAGCAGTTTCCCCACCCGCGGGAGAGGGGATGAGCAGTTCTTC.

The chain uses TRBV30 and TRBJ2-1; a possible D gene is TRBD1 (5 bases). This CDR3 has 11 residues. V lost 5 bases and J 10 bases, leaving 12 bases between the germline ends. Germline V gene sequence: CDR1 GTSNPN, CDR2 SVGIG (reference sequence). CDR3 sequence: CAWSSAGEQFF. Written as DNA, the CDR3 is TGTGCCTGGTCCTCTGCAGGGGAGCAGTTCTTC.